Each of the 15 T cell receptor beta chains below was sequenced from the same sample in a study of blood T cell repertoires in COVID-19. The protocol was immunoSEQ multiplex PCR, while the TCRdb copy is restricted to in-frame clones and leaves out a portion. The data contain over 70,000 clones, about 76% of them seen just once; the ten biggest clones take up around 28%. The sequenced sample was peripheral blood. The receptor set was obtained from a woman of 80 years or more with active or convalescent COVID-19.

The gene calls are TRBV18 and TRBJ2-3; 14 bases align to TRBD2. CDR3 length: 21 residues. Germline CDR1 reads KGHSH; CDR2 reads LQKENI. With V trimmed by 0 bases and J by 4 bases, 15 bases remained unmatched. The DNA of the CDR3 is TGTGCCAGCTCACCACCCCGAGGGACTAGCGGGGGCCTACGTCCCCCAGATACGCAGTATTTT. Its translation is CASSPPRGTSGGLRPPDTQYF.

The chain employs TRBV10-3 and TRBJ2-5; D gene unclear. The V gene lost 0 bases and the J gene lost 0 bases, with 5 bases spanning the gap. Germline CDR1 and CDR2: ENHRY and SYGVKD. This CDR3 has 14 amino acids. CDR3 region: CAISESGNQETQYF. Written as DNA, the CDR3 is TGTGCCATCAGTGAGTCGGGCAACCAAGAGACCCAGTACTTC.

The rearrangement joins TRBV12-3 or TRBV12-4 to TRBJ2-2; 10 nucleotides align to TRBD1. The CDR3 contains 13 residues. V was pared by 10 bases and J by 3 bases, with 2 bases of the junction left unmatched. CDR3 sequence reads: CATGTGDTGELFF. The DNA of the CDR3 is TGTGCCACCGGGACAGGGGACACCGGGGAGCTGTTTTTT.

The genes are TRBV11-2 and TRBJ1-6; D possibly corresponds to TRBD1 (5 bases). The V and J ends lost 5 bases and 7 bases respectively, with 18 bases between them. Looked up from germline, CDR1 is SGHAT and CDR2 is FQNNGV. The CDR3 has 16 residues. The CDR3 sequence: CASSGRGRSVNSPLHF. CDR3 in DNA: TGTGCCAGCAGCGGGCGGGGCAGGTCCGTCAATTCACCCCTCCACTTT.

The chain couples TRBV5-4 to TRBJ1-2; TRBD1 matches 7 bases. This CDR3 has 15 amino acids. Germline V gene data show CDR1 as SGHNT and CDR2 as YYREEE (reference sequence). The ends lost 3 bases at V and 0 bases at J; junction bases unmatched: 5. CDR3 sequence reads: CASSSDREANYGYTF. CDR3 coding DNA: TGTGCCAGCAGCTCAGACAGGGAAGCTAACTATGGCTACACCTTC.

DNA of the CDR3: TGTGCCAGCAGCTTAGGCAGCAGGGATCAGCCCCAGCATTTT. Its protein is CASSLGSRDQPQHF. The chain joins TRBV7-2 to TRBJ1-5; TRBD1 might be the D (5 bases). CDR3 length: 14 amino acids. Germline CDR1 SGHTA, CDR2 FQGNSA. Trimming pared 1 base from V and 5 bases from J, leaving 9 bases between.

The chain recombines TRBV3-1 (or the pseudogene TRBV3-2) with TRBJ1-2, with a weak D call TRBD1 (6 bases). V was pared by 0 bases and J by 2 bases, with 10 bases between. The CDR3 has 15 amino acids. Germline V gene lookup returns CDR1 LGHDT and CDR2 YNNKEL (reference sequence). CDR3 residues: CASSQDSGANYGYTF. CDR3 in DNA: TGTGCCAGCAGCCAAGATTCAGGGGCCAACTATGGCTACACCTTC.

Only one count was recorded for this clone. The chain couples TRBV5-1 to TRBJ1-2, with 8 bases identical to TRBD1. Trimming removed 4 bases from V and 5 bases from J; junction bases left unmatched: 10. Germline loops: CDR1 SGHRS, CDR2 YFSETQ. CDR3 length: 15 residues. Written as DNA, the CDR3 is TGCGCCAGCAGCGTTACCCCAGGGGGCACTTATGGCTACACCTTC. Amino acid sequence: CASSVTPGGTYGYTF.

The chain joins TRBV18 to TRBJ1-6; D remains ambiguous. The CDR3 covers 15 residues. CDR1 KGHSH and CDR2 LQKENI come from the germline V gene. V was shortened by 2 bases and J by 5 bases, with 10 bases between the two germline ends. The CDR3 reads CASSPEAADNSPLHF. In nucleotides, the CDR3 is TGTGCCAGCTCACCAGAGGCAGCCGATAATTCACCCCTCCACTTT.

This clone was recorded a few times. V and J are TRBV5-1 and TRBJ2-1, with a possible D match to TRBD1 (6 bases). Between the trimmed V and J ends, which lost 3 bases and 6 bases, there was a span of 16 bases. The CDR3 totals 15 residues. The germline CDR1 and CDR2 sequences are SGHRS and YFSETQ. The DNA for the CDR3 is TGCGCCAGCAGCTGGTCAGTGGGGGCCCTCAATGAGCAGTTCTTC. Translated: CASSWSVGALNEQFF.

In its sample, this clone was seen a few times. The J gene is TRBJ2-6, the V gene TRBV6-2 or TRBV6-3; possible D gene TRBD1, 5 bases. V gave up 2 bases and J gave up 0 bases, with 5 bases separating them. The germline V gene encodes CDR1 MNHEY and CDR2 SVGEGT. The CDR3 contains 15 residues. For the CDR3, the DNA is TGTGCCAGCAGTTACAGGGGCTCTGGGGCCAACGTCCTGACTTTC. The encoded protein is CASSYRGSGANVLTF.

The chain employs TRBV7-2 and TRBJ2-7; 7 bases fit TRBD2. The CDR3 spans 14 residues. Germline V gene sequence: CDR1 SGHTA, CDR2 FQGNSA. J gave up 7 bases and V 5 bases, and 11 bases lay outside the gene matches. CDR3 protein: CASSDPSGAFEQYF. The CDR3 DNA reads TGTGCCAGCAGCGACCCTAGCGGTGCTTTTGAGCAGTACTTC.

The V gene is TRBV11-2, the J gene TRBJ2-5; TRBD2 matches 9 bases. V lost 4 bases and J lost 2; bases outside the gene matches: 5. Germline V CDR1 and CDR2: SGHAT, FQNNGV. This CDR3 is built from 15 residues. CDR3 coding DNA: TGTGCCAGCAGCTGGCAGACTAGCGGACAAGAGACCCAGTACTTC. Residues: CASSWQTSGQETQYF.

V gene TRBV7-8 combines with J gene TRBJ2-3; D may be TRBD1 (5 bases). Germline CDR1 reads SGHVS; CDR2 reads FQNEAQ. Between the trimmed V and J ends, which lost 6 bases and 0 bases, there was a span of 10 bases. The CDR3 consists of 14 residues. The CDR3 loop reads CASRQEASTDTQYF. CDR3 bases: TGTGCCAGCAGACAGGAAGCTAGCACAGATACGCAGTATTTT.

This chain connects TRBV28 to TRBJ2-6, with 8 bases that match TRBD1. CDR3 length: 17 residues. Germline V gene lookup returns CDR1 MDHEN and CDR2 SYDVKM. V trimming: 7 bases; J trimming: 0 bases; junction bases outside the gene matches: 8. Here the CDR3 DNA reads TGTGCCAGCATCGAGACAGGGGCATACTCTGGGGCCAACGTCCTGACTTTC. Translating gives CASIETGAYSGANVLTF.